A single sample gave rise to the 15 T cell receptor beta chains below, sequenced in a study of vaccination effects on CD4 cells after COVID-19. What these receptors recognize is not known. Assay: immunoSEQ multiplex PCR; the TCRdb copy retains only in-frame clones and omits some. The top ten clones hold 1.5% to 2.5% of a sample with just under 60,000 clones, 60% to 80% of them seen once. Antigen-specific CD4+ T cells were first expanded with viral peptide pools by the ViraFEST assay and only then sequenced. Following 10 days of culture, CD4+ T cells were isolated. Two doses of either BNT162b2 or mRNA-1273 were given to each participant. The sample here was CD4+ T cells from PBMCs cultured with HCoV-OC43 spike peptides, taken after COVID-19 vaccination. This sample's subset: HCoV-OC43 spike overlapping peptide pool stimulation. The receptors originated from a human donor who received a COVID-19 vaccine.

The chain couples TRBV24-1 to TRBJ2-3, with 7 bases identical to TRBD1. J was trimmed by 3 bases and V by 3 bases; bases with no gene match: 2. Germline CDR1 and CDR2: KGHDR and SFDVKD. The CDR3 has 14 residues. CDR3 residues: CATSDNRGTDTQYF. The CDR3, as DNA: TGTGCCACCAGTGATAACAGGGGTACAGATACGCAGTATTTT.

The CDR3 DNA sequence: TGCGCCAGCAGCCAGGACCGGGCGAAGGGACAGGGGTACAATGAGCAGTTCTTC. As protein: CASSQDRAKGQGYNEQFF. V and J are TRBV4-1 and TRBJ2-1; 10 bases align to TRBD1. Losses at the gene ends were 3 bases for V and 4 bases for J; bases not matched to a gene: 12. Germline-derived CDR1 and CDR2 are MGHRA and YSYEKL. CDR3 length: 18 amino acids.

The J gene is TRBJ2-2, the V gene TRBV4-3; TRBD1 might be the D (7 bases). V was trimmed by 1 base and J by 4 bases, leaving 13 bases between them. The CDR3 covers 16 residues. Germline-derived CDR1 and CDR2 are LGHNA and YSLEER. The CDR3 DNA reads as TGCGCCAGCAGCCAAGGGCAGGGGGGCCGCACCGGGGAGCTGTTTTTT. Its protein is CASSQGQGGRTGELFF.

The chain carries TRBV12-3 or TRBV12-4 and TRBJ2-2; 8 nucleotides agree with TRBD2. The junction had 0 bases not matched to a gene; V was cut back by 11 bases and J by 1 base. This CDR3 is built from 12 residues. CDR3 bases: TGTGCCCTAGCGGGGAACACCGGGGAGCTGTTTTTT. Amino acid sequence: CALAGNTGELFF.

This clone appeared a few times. CDR3 sequence: CASSPPVGPQHF. As DNA, the CDR3 is TGTGCCAGCAGCCCCCCAGTAGGGCCCCAGCATTTT. V gene TRBV27 combines with J gene TRBJ1-5; D is unclear. The germline gives CDR1 MNHEY, CDR2 SMNVEV (reference sequence). V was shortened by 6 bases and J by 9 bases, with 12 bases between the two germline ends. The CDR3 covers 12 residues.

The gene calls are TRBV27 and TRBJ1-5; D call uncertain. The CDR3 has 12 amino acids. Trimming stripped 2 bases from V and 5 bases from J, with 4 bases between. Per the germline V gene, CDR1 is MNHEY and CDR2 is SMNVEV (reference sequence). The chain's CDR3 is CASSLRDQPQHF. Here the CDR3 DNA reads TGTGCCAGCAGTTTACGGGATCAGCCCCAGCATTTT.

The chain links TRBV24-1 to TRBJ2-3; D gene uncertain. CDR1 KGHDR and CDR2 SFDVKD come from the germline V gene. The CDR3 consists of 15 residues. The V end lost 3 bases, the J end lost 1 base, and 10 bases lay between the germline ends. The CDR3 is CATSDRVSGTDTQYF. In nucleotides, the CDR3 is TGTGCCACCAGTGATCGGGTGTCCGGCACAGATACGCAGTATTTT.

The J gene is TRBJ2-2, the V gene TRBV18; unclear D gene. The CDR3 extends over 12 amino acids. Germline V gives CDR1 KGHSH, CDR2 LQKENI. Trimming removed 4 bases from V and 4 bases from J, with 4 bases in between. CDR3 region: CASSQATGELFF. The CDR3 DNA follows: TGTGCCAGCTCACAGGCCACCGGGGAGCTGTTTTTT.

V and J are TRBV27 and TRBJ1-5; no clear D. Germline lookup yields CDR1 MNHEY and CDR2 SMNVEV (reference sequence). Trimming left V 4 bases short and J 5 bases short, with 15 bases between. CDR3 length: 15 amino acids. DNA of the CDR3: TGTGCCAGCAGTTCAGCCCCGATGGGCTATCAGCCCCAGCATTTT. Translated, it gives CASSSAPMGYQPQHF.

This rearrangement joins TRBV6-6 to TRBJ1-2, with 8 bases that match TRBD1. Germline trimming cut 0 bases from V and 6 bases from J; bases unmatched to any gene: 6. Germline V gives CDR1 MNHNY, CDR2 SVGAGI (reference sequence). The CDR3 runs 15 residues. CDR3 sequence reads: CASSYSSRGRDGYTF. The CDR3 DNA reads TGTGCCAGCAGTTACTCGAGCAGGGGGCGCGATGGCTACACCTTC.

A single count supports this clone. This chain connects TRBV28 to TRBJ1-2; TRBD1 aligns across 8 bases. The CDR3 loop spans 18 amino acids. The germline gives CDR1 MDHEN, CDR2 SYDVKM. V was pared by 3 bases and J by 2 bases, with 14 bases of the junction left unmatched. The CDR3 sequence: CASSLEQGGSRRNYGYTF. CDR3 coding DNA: TGTGCCAGCAGTTTGGAACAGGGGGGTTCGAGGAGGAACTATGGCTACACCTTC.

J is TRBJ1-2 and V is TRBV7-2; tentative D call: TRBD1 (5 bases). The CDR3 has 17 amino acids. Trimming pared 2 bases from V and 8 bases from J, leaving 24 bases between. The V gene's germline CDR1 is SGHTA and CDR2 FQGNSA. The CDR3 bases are TGTGCCAGCAGCTTAATTCCTCGGGGCCGGGCTCCGTTGGGCTACACCTTC. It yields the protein CASSLIPRGRAPLGYTF.

The CDR3 here is CASSFGGSGFGEKLFF. For the CDR3, the DNA is TGTGCCAGCAGTTTTGGGGGTTCTGGGTTTGGTGAAAAACTGTTTTTT. The chain has TRBV28 and TRBJ1-4; D is possibly TRBD1 (5 bases). Per the germline V gene, CDR1 is MDHEN and CDR2 is SYDVKM. The CDR3 sequence is 16 residues long. Trimming pared 3 bases from V and 7 bases from J, leaving 18 bases between.

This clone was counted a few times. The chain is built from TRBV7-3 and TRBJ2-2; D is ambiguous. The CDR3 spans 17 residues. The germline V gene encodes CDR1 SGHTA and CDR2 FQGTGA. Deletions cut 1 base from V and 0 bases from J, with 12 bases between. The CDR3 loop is CASSLIPGFANTGELFF. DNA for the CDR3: TGTGCCAGCAGCTTAATACCCGGATTCGCGAACACCGGGGAGCTGTTTTTT.

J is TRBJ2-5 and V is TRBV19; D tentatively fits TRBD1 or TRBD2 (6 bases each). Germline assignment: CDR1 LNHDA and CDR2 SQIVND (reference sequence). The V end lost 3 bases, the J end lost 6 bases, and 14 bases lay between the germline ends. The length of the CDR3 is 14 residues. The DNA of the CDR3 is TGTGCCAGTAGTATCTTGGGGGGCGGGAAGACCCAGTACTTC. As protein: CASSILGGGKTQYF.